One and the same sample provided the 2 T cell receptor beta chains below, sequenced in a study of shared clonotypes between healthy human individuals. Produced via immunoSEQ multiplex PCR; TCRdb's table is partial and in-frame only. The profile shows under 2,500,000 clones, around 95% of them singletons. Source material: naive CD4+ T cells sorted from blood. As for subset: CD45RA+ positively selected. The receptors derive from a man younger than 35 in good health.

The rearrangement joins TRBV25-1 to TRBJ2-7, with a weak D call TRBD2 (6 bases). Germline V gene sequence: CDR1 MGHDK, CDR2 SYGVNS. The CDR3 extends over 14 amino acids. Between the trimmed V and J ends, which lost 2 bases and 5 bases, there was a span of 13 bases. CDR3 region: CASSERGGRDEQYF. CDR3 coding DNA: TGTGCCAGCAGTGAACGGGGAGGTAGGGACGAGCAGTACTTC.

This chain joins TRBV5-4 and TRBJ2-5, with TRBD1 identical over 8 bases. Germline V gene lookup returns CDR1 SGHNT and CDR2 YYREEE (reference sequence). The J segment lost 5 bases and the V segment lost 5 bases, leaving 8 bases of the junction unmatched. This CDR3 has 14 residues. CDR3 amino acids: CASRDRGSRETQYF. The CDR3 DNA is TGTGCCAGCAGAGACAGGGGTTCTCGGGAGACCCAGTACTTC.